This TCR beta chain was obtained from a study of cytomegalovirus exposure and HLA in healthy donors. With respect to this clone: Its antigen is not identified.

The PCR made use of 60 Vbeta and 13 Jbeta primers. The method was immunoSEQ multiplex PCR; TCRdb's version includes in-frame clones alone and lacks a portion of them. The sample lists some 91,000 clones, roughly 86% seen once, with approximately 10% in the top ten. Study results and limitations: A link between a missense DCLRE1C variant and TCR beta V- and J-gene trimming emerged from a later analysis. Researchers reportedly found TCR beta sequences accurately predicted most subjects' HLA-A and HLA-B alleles.

Sequencing input: PBMCs. The sequence was obtained from a man aged 25-45 years in good health and CMV-seropositive.

Here the CDR3 reads CASSPGTSGTSTDTQYF. The DNA for the CDR3 is TGCGCCAGCAGCCCCGGGACTAGCGGGACTAGCACAGATACGCAGTATTTT. The genes are TRBV10-1 and TRBJ2-3; TRBD2 matches 13 bases. V shed 6 bases and J 0 bases; nucleotides not matched to a gene: 6. Germline V gives CDR1 WNHNN, CDR2 SYGVQD (reference sequence). This CDR3 contains 17 residues.